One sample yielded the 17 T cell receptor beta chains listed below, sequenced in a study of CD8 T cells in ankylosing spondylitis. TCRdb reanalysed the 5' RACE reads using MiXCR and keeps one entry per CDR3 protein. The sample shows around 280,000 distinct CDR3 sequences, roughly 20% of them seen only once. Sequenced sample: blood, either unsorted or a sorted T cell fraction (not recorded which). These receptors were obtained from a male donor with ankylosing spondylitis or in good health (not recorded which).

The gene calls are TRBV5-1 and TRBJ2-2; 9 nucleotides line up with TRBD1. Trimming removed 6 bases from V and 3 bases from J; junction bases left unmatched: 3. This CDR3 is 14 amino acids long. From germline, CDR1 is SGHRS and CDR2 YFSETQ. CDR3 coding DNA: TGCGCCAGCACCAGGACAGGGGACACCGGGGAGCTGTTTTTT. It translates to CASTRTGDTGELFF.

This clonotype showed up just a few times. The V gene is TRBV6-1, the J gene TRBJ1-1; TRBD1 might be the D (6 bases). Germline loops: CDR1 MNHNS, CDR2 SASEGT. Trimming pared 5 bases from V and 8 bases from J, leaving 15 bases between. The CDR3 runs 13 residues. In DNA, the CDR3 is TGTGCCAGCAGTCGGACAGTCAGTAGGGAAGCTTTCTTT. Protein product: CASSRTVSREAFF.

CDR3 sequence reads: CASSPFGYTIYF. The CDR3 coding sequence is TGTGCCAGCAGCCCGTTTGGGTACACCATATATTTT. V usage is TRBV12-3 or TRBV12-4 and J usage is TRBJ1-3; D call uncertain. The CDR3 runs 12 residues. Trimming left V 6 bases short and J 8 bases short, with 11 bases between.

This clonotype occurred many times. The CDR3 region is CASSQDYSGVKETQYF. CDR3 nucleotides: TGCGCCAGCAGCCAAGATTATAGCGGGGTTAAAGAGACCCAGTACTTC. The chain has TRBV4-1 and TRBJ2-5; 8 positions agree with TRBD2. There are 16 residues in the CDR3. The germline V gene encodes CDR1 MGHRA and CDR2 YSYEKL. Trimming removed 0 bases from V and 3 bases from J; junction bases left unmatched: 6.

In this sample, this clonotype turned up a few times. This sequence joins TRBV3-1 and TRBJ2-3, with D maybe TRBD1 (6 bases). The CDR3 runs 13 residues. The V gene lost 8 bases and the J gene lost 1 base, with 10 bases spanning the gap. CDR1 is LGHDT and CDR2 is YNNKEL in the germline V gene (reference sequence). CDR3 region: CASGTLGTDTQYF. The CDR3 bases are TGTGCCAGCGGGACACTCGGCACAGATACGCAGTATTTT.

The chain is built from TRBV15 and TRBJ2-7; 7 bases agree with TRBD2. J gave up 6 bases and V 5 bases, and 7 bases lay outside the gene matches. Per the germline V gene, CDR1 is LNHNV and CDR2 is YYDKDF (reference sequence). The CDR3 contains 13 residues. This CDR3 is CATSGGLPSEQYV. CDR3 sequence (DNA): TGTGCCACCAGCGGGGGACTACCCTCCGAGCAGTACGTC.

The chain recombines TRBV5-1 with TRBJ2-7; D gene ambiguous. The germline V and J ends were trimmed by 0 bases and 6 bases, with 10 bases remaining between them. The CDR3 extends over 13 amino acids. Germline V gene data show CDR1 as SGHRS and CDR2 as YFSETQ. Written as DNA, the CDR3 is TGCGCCAGCAGCTTGGATAGGACGGGCGAGCAGTACGTC. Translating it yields CASSLDRTGEQYV.

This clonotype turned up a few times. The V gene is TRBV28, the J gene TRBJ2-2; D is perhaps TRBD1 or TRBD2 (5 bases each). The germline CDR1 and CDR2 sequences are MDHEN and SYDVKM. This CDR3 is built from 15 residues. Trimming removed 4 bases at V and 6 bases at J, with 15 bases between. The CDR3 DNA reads TGTGCCAGCAGTTCCCGGGACCTTTTGGCCGGGGAGCTGTTTTTT. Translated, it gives CASSSRDLLAGELFF.

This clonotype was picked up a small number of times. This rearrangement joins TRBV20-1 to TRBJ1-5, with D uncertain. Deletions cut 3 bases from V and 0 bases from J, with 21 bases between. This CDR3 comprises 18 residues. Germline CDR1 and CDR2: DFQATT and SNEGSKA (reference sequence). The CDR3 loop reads CSASGPGSSGLSNQPQHF. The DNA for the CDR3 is TGCAGTGCTAGCGGGCCTGGGAGCAGCGGCCTTAGCAATCAGCCCCAGCATTTT.

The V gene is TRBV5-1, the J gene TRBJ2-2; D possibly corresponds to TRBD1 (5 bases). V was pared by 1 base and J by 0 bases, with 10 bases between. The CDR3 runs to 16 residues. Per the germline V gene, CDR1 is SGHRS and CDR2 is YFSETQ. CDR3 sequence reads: CASSLMGRANTGELFF. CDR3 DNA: TGCGCCAGCAGCTTGATGGGCAGGGCGAACACCGGGGAGCTGTTTTTT.

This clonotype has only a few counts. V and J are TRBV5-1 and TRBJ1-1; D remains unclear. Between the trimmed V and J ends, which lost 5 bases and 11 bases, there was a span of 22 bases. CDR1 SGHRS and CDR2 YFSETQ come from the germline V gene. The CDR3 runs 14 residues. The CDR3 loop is CASSFSTAPRLAFF. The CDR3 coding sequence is TGCGCCAGCAGTTTTTCTACTGCCCCGCGTCTCGCTTTCTTT. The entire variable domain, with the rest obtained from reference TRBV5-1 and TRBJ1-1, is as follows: KAGVTQTPRYLIKTRGQQVTLSCSPISGHRSVSWYQQTPGQGLQFLFEYFSETQRNKGNFPGRFSGRQFSNSRSEMNVSTLELGDSALYLCASSFSTAPRLAFFGQGTRLTVV.

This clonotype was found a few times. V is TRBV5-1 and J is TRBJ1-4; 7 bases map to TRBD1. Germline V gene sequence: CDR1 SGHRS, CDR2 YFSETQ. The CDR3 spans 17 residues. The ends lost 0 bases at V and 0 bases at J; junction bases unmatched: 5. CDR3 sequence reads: CASSLGQGRATNEKLFF. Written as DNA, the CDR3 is TGCGCCAGCAGCTTGGGACAGGGTCGTGCAACTAATGAAAAACTGTTTTTT.

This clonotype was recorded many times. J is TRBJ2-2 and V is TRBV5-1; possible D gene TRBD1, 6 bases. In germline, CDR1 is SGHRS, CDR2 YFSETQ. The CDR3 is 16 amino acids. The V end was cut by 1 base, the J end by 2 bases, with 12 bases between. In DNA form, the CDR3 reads TGCGCCAGCAGCTTGTACTACAGGGATAACACCGGGGAGCTGTTTTTT. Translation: CASSLYYRDNTGELFF.

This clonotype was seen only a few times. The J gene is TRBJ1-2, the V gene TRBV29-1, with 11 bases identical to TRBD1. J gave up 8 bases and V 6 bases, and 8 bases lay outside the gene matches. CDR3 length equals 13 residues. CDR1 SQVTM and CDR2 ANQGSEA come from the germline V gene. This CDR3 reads CSVAGTGGKGYTF. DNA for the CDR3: TGCAGCGTCGCCGGGACAGGGGGTAAGGGCTACACCTTC. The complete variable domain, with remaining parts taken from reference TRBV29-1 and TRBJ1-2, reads SAVISQKPSRDICQRGTSLTIQCQVDSQVTMMFWYRQQPGQSLTLIATANQGSEATYESGFVIDKFPISRPNLTFSTLTVSNMSPEDSSIYLCSVAGTGGKGYTFGSGTRLTVV.

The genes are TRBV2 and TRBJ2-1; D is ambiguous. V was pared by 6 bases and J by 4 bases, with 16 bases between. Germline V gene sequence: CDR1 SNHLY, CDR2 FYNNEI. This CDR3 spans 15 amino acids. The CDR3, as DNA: TGTGCCAGCAGGCTAAGATCGGAGCCATACAATGAGCAGTTCTTC. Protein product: CASRLRSEPYNEQFF.

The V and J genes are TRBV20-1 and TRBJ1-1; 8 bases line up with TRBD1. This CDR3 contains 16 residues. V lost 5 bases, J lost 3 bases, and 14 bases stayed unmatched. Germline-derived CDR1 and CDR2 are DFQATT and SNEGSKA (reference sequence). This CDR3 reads CSAPRLDRGWDTEAFF. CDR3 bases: TGCAGTGCTCCTAGATTAGACAGGGGATGGGACACTGAAGCTTTCTTT.

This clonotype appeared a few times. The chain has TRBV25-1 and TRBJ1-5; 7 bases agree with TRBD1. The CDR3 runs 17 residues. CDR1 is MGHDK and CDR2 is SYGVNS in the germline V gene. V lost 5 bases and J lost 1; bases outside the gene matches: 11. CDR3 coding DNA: TGTGCCAGCAGTCCCAATGGGGCAGGGGGGAGCAATCAGCCCCAGCATTTT. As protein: CASSPNGAGGSNQPQHF.